The clone carrying this T cell receptor (beta chain) was seen at least ten times. The library targeted TCRbeta and was prepared with unique molecular identifiers. TCRdb itself ran the PCR reads through MiXCR, one entry per CDR3 protein. The profile covers 780,000 or so distinct CDR3 sequences, with around 17% appearing a single time and around 4.5% taken by the ten largest. This record belongs to a study of T-cell reconstitution after alpha-beta-depleted transplantation in children. CDR3 length: 15 residues. Trimming took 2 bases from V and 3 from J, leaving 12 bases between them. Per germline, CDR1 SGHTS and CDR2 YDEGEE.

The source material was PBMCs, mostly from graft donor cells, sampled 360 days after TCRalphabeta/CD19-depleted stem cell transplant. The chain is built from TRBV5-8 and TRBJ2-1; possible D gene TRBD2, 5 bases. The TCR originated in a male patient under 18 who had a stem cell transplant for acute lymphoblastic leukemia, so the T cells may come from the graft donor. The CDR3 protein is CASSLGRGGYNEQFF. The CDR3 DNA sequence: TGTGCCAGCAGCTTAGGGCGAGGAGGCTACAATGAGCAGTTCTTC.